Sequencing of this T cell receptor (beta chain) was carried out in a study of blood T cell repertoires in COVID-19. Study context: There were acute and convalescent COVID-19 samples, and they came from the United States, Italy and Spain. The analysed material was cDNA or gDNA that came from T cells, B-cell-depleted T cells, or PBMCs.

The CDR3 has 16 residues. In germline, CDR1 is WNHNN, CDR2 SYGVQD (reference sequence). The V segment lost 3 bases and the J segment 1 base; nucleotides outside the gene matches: 4. Per the original methods: Reference gene primer amplification yielded estimated nucleated cell counts. Assay: immunoSEQ multiplex PCR; the TCRdb copy retains only in-frame clones and omits some. Clonal size and the V and J genes are those of that table, whereas D and trimming came from the DNA. The table includes roughly 18,000 clones, just over 90% detected once. The sequenced sample consisted of peripheral blood. The TCR comes from a human donor in a cohort sampled during active COVID-19. This rearrangement joins TRBV10-1 to TRBJ2-3; the match to TRBD1 covers 10 bases. CDR3 nucleotides: TGCGCCAGCAGTGATAGCGGGACAGGGGGCACAGATACGCAGTATTTT. Its translation is CASSDSGTGGTDTQYF.